The T cell receptor (beta chain) described here comes from a study of response to subunit inactivated influenza vaccine. TCRdb analysed the RT-PCR reads with MiXCR anew, one entry per CDR3 protein. The table has hundreds of thousands of distinct CDR3 sequences, about 11% seen once; the top ten hold about 11%. The germline V gene has CDR1 SGHTA and CDR2 FQGNSA. CDR3 length equals 21 residues. The V segment lost 0 bases and the J segment 2 bases; nucleotides outside the gene matches: 14. This clonotype has only a few counts. The same sample was also studied in work on T cells expressing NK-cell markers. From that paper: It was by 5'RACE template switching with UMIs that TCR beta cDNA was made.

The sequenced sample was PBMCs from blood, obtained on the day of vaccination. V is TRBV7-2 and J is TRBJ2-3; 13 nucleotides line up with TRBD2. The clonotype comes from a man between 45 and 60 years old who received an inactivated influenza vaccine. The CDR3 sequence is CASSLARRFWTSGRNTDTQYF. The CDR3 DNA sequence: TGTGCCAGCAGCTTAGCGCGTCGGTTTTGGACTAGCGGGAGAAACACAGATACGCAGTATTTT.